Below are 4 T cell receptor beta chains sequenced from a single sample in a study of T cell clonality in common variable immunodeficiency. The assay was immunoSEQ multiplex PCR, and TCRdb's table has in-frame clones only and misses some. Sampling found around 45,000 clones, none seen once. Specimen: peripheral blood mononuclear cells. The receptor set was obtained from a person aged 18 to 75 in good health.

The table lists this clone with many counts. The DNA ends 3 residues before the CDR3 does, and the rest of the CDR3 is filled in from the germline J gene. V is TRBV5-4 and J is TRBJ2-4, with D perhaps TRBD2 (5 bases). This CDR3 has 14 amino acids. Per germline, CDR1 SGHNT and CDR2 YYREEE (reference sequence). CDR3 DNA (partial): TGTGCCAGCAGCTTGATGACTAACCAAGAGACT. Its protein product is CASSLMTNQET. The entire CDR3 reads CASSLMTNQETQYF.

This clone was counted at least ten times. The read ends 3 residues before the CDR3 terminus; that terminus is restored from the germline J gene. The chain has TRBV6-1 and TRBJ2-7; TRBD1 matches at 7 bases. Trimming took 4 bases from V and 4 from J; bases not matched to a gene: 7. The germline CDR1 and CDR2 sequences are MNHNS and SASEGT. This CDR3 is 14 amino acids long. Incomplete CDR3 DNA: TGTGCCAGCAGTGTGGGACAGAAATTATACGAG. It yields the protein CASSVGQKLYE. The full-length CDR3 reads as CASSVGQKLYEQYF.

Ten or more counts support this clone. The read stops 3 residues short of the end of the CDR3; the missing end is completed from the germline J gene. This chain links TRBV20-1 with TRBJ2-1; TRBD2 might be the D (6 bases). Per germline, CDR1 DFQATT and CDR2 SNEGSKA (reference sequence). The CDR3 totals 15 residues. Trimming cost V 1 base and J 1 base, with 11 bases left between them. The CDR3 sequence: CSARGRARSYNEQFF. CDR3 bases read: TGCAGTGCTAGAGGGAGGGCCCGGTCCTACAATGAG.

This clone was seen many times. The read finishes 3 residues shy of the CDR3 end, and the germline J gene is used to complete it. V usage is TRBV30 and J usage is TRBJ1-2; tentatively, D is TRBD1 (6 bases). The germline CDR1 and CDR2 sequences are GTSNPN and SVGIG (reference sequence). V shed 1 base and J shed 7 bases, with 13 bases lying between them. The CDR3 has 13 amino acids. CDR3 bases read: TGTGCCTGGAGTGACAACAGGGCTAGTGGC. Translated, it gives CAWSDNRASG. The entire CDR3 protein is CAWSDNRASGYTF.